Listed here are 15 T cell receptor beta chains from one sample, sequenced in a study of T cell responses to AZD1222 COVID-19 vaccine. Produced via immunoSEQ multiplex PCR; TCRdb's table is partial and in-frame only. The repertoire holds some 130,000 clones, with roughly 88% as singletons. This sample comprised peripheral blood, obtained 28 days after the second AZD1222 dose. The receptor set was obtained from an adult who received the AZD1222 COVID-19 vaccine.

The V gene is TRBV18, the J gene TRBJ1-2; D uncertain. Germline CDR1 KGHSH, CDR2 LQKENI. The CDR3 spans 13 residues. Deletions cut 2 bases from V and 4 bases from J, with 8 bases between. This CDR3 is CASSPTELYGYTF. The CDR3 DNA reads TGTGCCAGCTCACCAACAGAACTCTATGGCTACACCTTC.

The chain carries TRBV6-2 or TRBV6-3 and TRBJ2-1; TRBD1 agrees at 7 bases. Unmatched junction bases numbered 5, after V lost 5 bases and J lost 4 bases. This CDR3 is built from 14 residues. Germline V lookup: CDR1 MNHEY, CDR2 SVGEGT. The CDR3 nucleotides read TGTGCCAGCAGTACCGGGACAGCTTACAATGAGCAGTTCTTC. It yields the protein CASSTGTAYNEQFF.

The chain uses TRBV5-1 and TRBJ1-4, with TRBD1 identical over 8 bases. The CDR3 runs to 22 residues. V lost 4 bases and J lost 2; bases outside the gene matches: 25. Germline V lookup: CDR1 SGHRS, CDR2 YFSETQ. The CDR3 sequence is CASSMLKNPGGSSWTTNEKLFF. The CDR3 region has the DNA TGCGCCAGCAGCATGCTTAAGAATCCAGGGGGCTCGAGTTGGACGACTAATGAAAAACTGTTTTTT.

The V gene is TRBV2, the J gene TRBJ2-7, with 7 bases matching TRBD2. The germline V gene encodes CDR1 SNHLY and CDR2 FYNNEI. CDR3 size: 14 residues. Trimming cost V 2 bases and J 9 bases; bases outside gene matches: 10. The CDR3 sequence: CASSETSDQTAQYF. The DNA of the CDR3 is TGTGCCAGCAGTGAAACTAGCGACCAAACCGCGCAGTACTTC.

V gene TRBV13 combines with J gene TRBJ2-5; D is undetermined. The CDR3 sequence is 13 residues long. V was cut by 4 bases and J by 3 bases, with 9 bases left in between. Germline V gene lookup returns CDR1 PRHDT and CDR2 FYEKMQ (reference sequence). CDR3 nucleotide sequence: TGTGCCAGCAGCTCTGAGGAAAAAGAGACCCAGTACTTC. Protein product: CASSSEEKETQYF.

V and J are TRBV9 and TRBJ1-2; no clear D. Per the germline V gene, CDR1 is SGDLS and CDR2 is YYNGEE. CDR3 length: 15 amino acids. Trimming took 0 bases from V and 2 from J, leaving 11 bases between them. CDR3 loop: CASSVGATLNYGYTF. CDR3 DNA sequence: TGTGCCAGCAGCGTAGGAGCCACACTCAACTATGGCTACACCTTC.

This chain joins TRBV5-6 and TRBJ2-7; D ambiguous. V was shortened by 3 bases and J by 3 bases, with 7 bases between the two germline ends. Germline V CDR1 and CDR2: SGHDT, YYEEEE. CDR3 length equals 12 residues. The CDR3, as DNA: TGTGCCAGCAGCTACAGAGACTACGAGCAGTACTTC. It is translated as CASSYRDYEQYF.

The chain carries TRBV2 and TRBJ2-2; D remains unclear. Germline CDR1 and CDR2: SNHLY and FYNNEI. V lost 4 bases and J lost 1, with 7 bases in between. There are 14 residues in the CDR3. CDR3 amino acids: CASSVLGNTGELFF. The DNA of the CDR3 is TGTGCCAGCAGTGTTCTTGGGAACACCGGGGAGCTGTTTTTT.

J is TRBJ2-3 and V is TRBV6-5; the D call may be TRBD1 or TRBD2 (6 bases each). Trimming removed 8 bases from V and 0 bases from J, with 12 bases in between. The germline CDR1 and CDR2 sequences are MNHEY and SVGAGI. The CDR3 loop spans 14 amino acids. DNA for the CDR3: TGTGCCAGCGAAGGGGGGTGGAGCACAGATACGCAGTATTTT. It is translated as CASEGGWSTDTQYF.

This rearrangement joins TRBV6-5 to TRBJ1-4, with D uncertain. Per germline, CDR1 MNHEY and CDR2 SVGAGI. The V end lost 0 bases, the J end lost 5 bases, and 10 bases lay between the germline ends. CDR3 length equals 15 residues. CDR3 in DNA: TGTGCCAGCAGTTACTCGGAGGGATCCAATGAAAAACTGTTTTTT. As protein: CASSYSEGSNEKLFF.

The chain is built from TRBV19 and TRBJ2-1; D possibly corresponds to TRBD2 (6 bases). V shed 8 bases and J shed 2 bases, with 13 bases lying between them. CDR1 LNHDA and CDR2 SQIVND come from the germline V gene (reference sequence). The CDR3 is 14 amino acids. The CDR3 loop is CASAGGTAYNEQFF. The CDR3, as DNA: TGTGCCAGTGCCGGAGGGACTGCCTACAATGAGCAGTTCTTC.

This clone showed up just once. The chain combines TRBV9 with TRBJ1-1; maybe TRBD1 (5 bases). CDR3 length: 13 residues. Trimming removed 3 bases at V and 3 bases at J, with 9 bases between. Germline V gene sequence: CDR1 SGDLS, CDR2 YYNGEE. CDR3 sequence: CASSAGDHTEAFF. The CDR3 DNA is TGTGCCAGCAGCGCCGGGGACCACACTGAAGCTTTCTTT.

The rearrangement joins TRBV2 to TRBJ1-2; the D gene is possibly TRBD1 (5 bases). The CDR3 covers 11 residues. V was cut by 9 bases and J by 6 bases, with 11 bases left in between. Germline V gene sequence: CDR1 SNHLY, CDR2 FYNNEI. CDR3 region: CARKGLDGYTF. CDR3 bases: TGTGCCAGGAAGGGGCTGGATGGCTACACCTTC.

This clone was recorded only once. The J gene is TRBJ2-5, the V gene TRBV18; no reliable D call. This CDR3 is built from 11 residues. V shed 2 bases and J shed 5 bases, with 3 bases lying between them. The germline V gene has CDR1 KGHSH and CDR2 LQKENI. Here the CDR3 reads CASSPRETQYF. CDR3 sequence (DNA): TGTGCCAGCTCACCAAGGGAGACCCAGTACTTC.

The chain employs TRBV7-9 and TRBJ1-2; D not certain. Germline CDR1 SEHNR, CDR2 FQNEAQ (reference sequence). V was shortened by 4 bases and J by 7 bases, with 13 bases between the two germline ends. The CDR3 covers 13 residues. The CDR3 reads CASSSFRWVGYTF. The CDR3 DNA follows: TGTGCCAGCAGCTCATTTCGTTGGGTTGGCTACACCTTC.